This T cell receptor (beta chain) was retrieved from a study of cytomegalovirus exposure and HLA in healthy donors. Whole-study context: Genotyping of hundreds of donors showed that around 86% belonged to the Caucasian-associated ancestry cluster.

This CDR3 comprises 15 residues. Germline-derived CDR1 and CDR2 are LNHNV and YYDKDF (reference sequence). Trimming pared 1 base from V and 3 bases from J, leaving 13 bases between. Primers included in the PCR were 60 Vbeta and 13 Jbeta primers. TCRdb's copy holds only in-frame clones and misses some; the assay was immunoSEQ multiplex PCR. Of fewer than 200,000 clones in the sample, about four fifths were seen once. On this clone: Its target is not known.

Regarding the study as a whole: For most TCR beta V segments, an earlier analysis put the productive rate at about 87% or about 30% of the time. Several of the most significant clusters appeared linked to common viral pathogens, based on a later analysis. A later analysis found TCR association rates differed by HLA locus, highest for DRB1 and lowest for HLA-C.

The receptor's source is a male donor in good health and CMV-seronegative. The chain joins TRBV15 to TRBJ2-7; TRBD2 is a possible D gene (6 bases). Input material: PBMCs. The CDR3 DNA sequence: TGTGCCACCAGCAGAGCGGGGACTCAACTCTACGAGCAGTACTTC. Its protein product is CATSRAGTQLYEQYF.